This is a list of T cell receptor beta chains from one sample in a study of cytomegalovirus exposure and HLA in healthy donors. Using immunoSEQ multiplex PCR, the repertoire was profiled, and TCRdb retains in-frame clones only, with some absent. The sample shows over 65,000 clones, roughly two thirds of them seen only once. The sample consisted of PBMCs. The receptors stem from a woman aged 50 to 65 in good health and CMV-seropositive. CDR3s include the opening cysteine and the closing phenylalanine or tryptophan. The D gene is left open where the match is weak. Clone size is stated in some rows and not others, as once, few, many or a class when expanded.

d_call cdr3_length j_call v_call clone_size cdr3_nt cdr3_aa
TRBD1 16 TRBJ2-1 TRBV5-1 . TGCGCCAGCAGTTCCGGGACCCAGGGGGCCTACAATGAGCAGTTCTTC CASSSGTQGAYNEQFF
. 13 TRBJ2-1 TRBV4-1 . TGCGCCAGCAGCCAGACCGGAGGCAATGAGCAGTTCTTC CASSQTGGNEQFF
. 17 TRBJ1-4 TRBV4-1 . TGCGCCAGCAGCCGTGGTGGACAGAGCGGAAAGGCTGAAAAACTGTTTTTT CASSRGGQSGKAEKLFF
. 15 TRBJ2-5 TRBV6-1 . TGTGCCAGCAGTGAATGGCGGGTAAAACAAGAGACCCAGTACTTC CASSEWRVKQETQYF
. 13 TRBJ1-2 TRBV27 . TGTGCCAGCAGTTTTTCCGGGGAGGACGGCTACACCTTC CASSFSGEDGYTF
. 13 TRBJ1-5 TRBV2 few TGTGCCAGCAGCCCCATGGGGGCAGGGGCCCAGCATTTT CASSPMGAGAQHF
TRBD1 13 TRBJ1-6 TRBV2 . TGTGCCCCTCTACCCGACAGGGACAAGCCCCTCCACTTT CAPLPDRDKPLHF
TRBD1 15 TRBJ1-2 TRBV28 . TGTGCCAGCAGTAAAAGGACAGGGGGCTACTATGGCTACACCTTC CASSKRTGGYYGYTF
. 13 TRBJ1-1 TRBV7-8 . TGTGCCAGCAGTGCGGAGAGTGACACTGAAGCTTTCTTT CASSAESDTEAFF
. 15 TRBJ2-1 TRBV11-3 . TGTGCCAGCAGCTTAGACTATGGCGGCCACAATGAGCAGTTCTTC CASSLDYGGHNEQFF
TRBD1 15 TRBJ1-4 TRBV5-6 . TGTGCCAGCAGCTTGCAGGGACAGTTTAGCGTTCAGCTGTTTTTT CASSLQGQFSVQLFF
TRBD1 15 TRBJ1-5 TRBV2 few TGTGCCAGCAGGCCCGGGACAGGGCGTTATCAGCCCCAGCATTTT CASRPGTGRYQPQHF
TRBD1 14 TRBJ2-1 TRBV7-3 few TGTGCCAGCAGCCCCGGACAGGTCTACAATGAGCAGTTCTTC CASSPGQVYNEQFF
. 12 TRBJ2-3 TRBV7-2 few TGTGCCAGCAGCCTCAGGGAAGATACGCAGTATTTT CASSLREDTQYF
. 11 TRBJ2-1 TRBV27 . TGTGCCAGCAGCTACAGGTATGAGCAGTTCTTC CASSYRYEQFF
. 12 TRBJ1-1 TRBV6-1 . TGCGCCAGCCAAGCGGGATACTCTGAAGCTTTCTTT CASQAGYSEAFF
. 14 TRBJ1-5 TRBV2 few TGTGCCAGCAGCGTAGGTCGGCCGAGGCAGCCCCAGCATTTT CASSVGRPRQPQHF
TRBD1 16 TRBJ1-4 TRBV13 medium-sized TGTGCCAGCAGCCCCCGGGACAGGGGGCTGGGGGAAAAACTGTTTTTT CASSPRDRGLGEKLFF
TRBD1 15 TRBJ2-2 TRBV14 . TGTGCCAGCAGCTTGACAGGGGCGAAAACCGGGGAGCTGTTTTTT CASSLTGAKTGELFF
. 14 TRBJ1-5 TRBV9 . TGTGCCAGCAGCCCCTCGACAGTAGGTCAGCCCCAGCATTTT CASSPSTVGQPQHF
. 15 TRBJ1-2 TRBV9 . TGTGCCAGCAGCGTATCAGGGACTACTAACTATGGCTACACCTTC CASSVSGTTNYGYTF
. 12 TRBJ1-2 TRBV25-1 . TGTGCCAGCAGTGAACGGGTCTTAGGCTACACCTTC CASSERVLGYTF
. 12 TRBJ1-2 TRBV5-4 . TGTGCCAGCAGTACCCGGGGAGGTGGCTACACCTTC CASSTRGGGYTF
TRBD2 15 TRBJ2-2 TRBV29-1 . TGCAGCGTTGGGGGGACTAGCGGGCTTACCGGGGAGCTGTTTTTT CSVGGTSGLTGELFF
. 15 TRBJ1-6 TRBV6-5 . TGTGCCAGCAGTTTACAGGCCCAGGGGATTTCACCCCTCCACTTT CASSLQAQGISPLHF
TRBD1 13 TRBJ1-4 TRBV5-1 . TGCGCCAGCAGCGGCAGGGGGAATGAAAAACTGTTTTTT CASSGRGNEKLFF